The source of this T cell receptor (beta chain) is a study of control samples from healthy donors and cancer patients. The ends were cut back, 0 bases at V and 4 bases at J, with 13 bases in the middle. Germline V gene lookup returns CDR1 SGHKS and CDR2 YYEKEE (reference sequence). The CDR3 loop spans 15 amino acids. Profiling relied on immunoSEQ multiplex PCR, and the TCRdb table lists in-frame clones only, not all of them. The sample yields roughly 190,000 clones, over 80% seen once. V is TRBV5-5 and J is TRBJ1-2; possible D gene TRBD1, 5 bases. Sample: blood. The sequence was collected from a man aged 30 to 45 in good health. CDR3 region: CASSLAGLEAYGYTF. The CDR3 DNA sequence: TGTGCCAGCAGCTTGGCGGGACTAGAGGCCTATGGCTACACCTTC. Filled out from reference TRBV5-5 and TRBJ1-2, the complete variable domain reads DAGVTQSPTHLIKTRGQQVTLRCSPISGHKSVSWYQQVLGQGPQFIFQYYEKEERGRGNFPDRFSARQFPNYSSELNVNALLLGDSALYLCASSLAGLEAYGYTFGSGTRLTVV.